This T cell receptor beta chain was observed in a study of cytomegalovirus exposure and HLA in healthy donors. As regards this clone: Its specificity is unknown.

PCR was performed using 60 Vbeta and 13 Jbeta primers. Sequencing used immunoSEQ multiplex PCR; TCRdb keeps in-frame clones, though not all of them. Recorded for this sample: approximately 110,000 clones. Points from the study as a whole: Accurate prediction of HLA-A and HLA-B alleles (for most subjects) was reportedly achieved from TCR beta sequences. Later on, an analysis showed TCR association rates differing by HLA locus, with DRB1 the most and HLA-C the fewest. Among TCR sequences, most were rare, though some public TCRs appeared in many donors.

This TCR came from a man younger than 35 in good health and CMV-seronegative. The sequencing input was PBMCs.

The CDR3 protein is CSVSGLAGGGEGNEQYF. The CDR3 DNA reads TGCAGCGTCTCAGGACTAGCGGGAGGGGGCGAGGGCAACGAGCAGTACTTC. This chain uses TRBV29-1 with TRBJ2-7, with 15 bases fitting TRBD2. The CDR3 is made up of 17 amino acids. After removal of 6 bases from V and 5 bases from J, the junction contained 14 bases not matched to a gene. Germline loops: CDR1 SQVTM, CDR2 ANQGSEA.